This T cell receptor beta chain originates from a study of T cell responses to AZD1222 COVID-19 vaccine (dated by TCRdb to 2020 to 2022). About the investigation overall: Because spike-specific TCR depth and breadth did not differ between the two schedules, AZD1222 recipients who got a second dose at roughly 4 weeks were pooled with those who got a second dose at roughly 12 weeks. TCR sequencing covered 233 trial participants: about 210 given two doses of AZD1222 and 26 given two doses of MenACWY control vaccine. Enrollment into the trials was organized by age into subgroups of 18-55, 56-69 and 70-plus years, and those subgroups contained roughly 160, 29 and 62 TCR-sequenced participants, respectively. On the study overall, not on this receptor specifically: Because no day 14 peak-response samples were available, repertoires were characterized only after the peak T cell response. Participants were mostly white British, with more females than males. The authors suggested clonal diversity may have been underestimated. The vaccine-associated CD4 TCRs covered the entire spike protein, and the dominant responses fell in regions 160-218 and 743-854. Conclusions about previously exposed vaccinees were limited because only 6 or 7 AZD1222 recipients were SARS-CoV-2 seropositive at baseline. Spike-specific TCR breadth and depth rose significantly after two AZD1222 doses compared with day 0 and with MenACWY recipients. Nearly half of unique spike-specific TCRs reportedly recognized epitopes outside regions mutated in the B.1.351 and B.1.1.7 variants. In the small 56-69-year group, the increase in depth fell short of significance, most likely because of low power.

The time point label corresponds to: baseline before first vaccination. Vaccinee samples came from UK trials COV001 and COV002, including a single-blind randomized controlled phase 2/3 trial of AZD1222 (ChAdOx1 nCoV-19) in healthy adults. Trial participant PBMC samples were collected at day 0 and day 28 after the second dose for TCRbeta chain sequencing. Germline trimming: 3 bases from V, 2 bases from J; junction bases outside gene matches: 4. The cysteine opens and the phenylalanine closes a CDR3 of 15 amino acids. The read is trimmed to its CDR3 DNA, 45 bases read in frame from base 1. The germline V gene yields SGHTA for CDR1 and FQGNSA for CDR2. In the case of this clone: Its binding antigen is unknown. No per-base quality is available; no much larger clone lies one base away.

The CDR3 regions of human TCRbeta chains were analyzed by immunosequencing. Regarding the original processing steps: Repertoire TCRs were matched against a reference library of SARS-CoV-2-specific TCRs generated with the MIRA antigen-specificity platform. Breadth meant the fraction of unique TCRs that were SARS-CoV-2-associated, whereas depth meant the fraction of total T cells that were SARS-CoV-2-associated. Using the MIRA data, each spike-specific TCR was assigned both to the spike region to which the TCR was reactive and to a CD4 or CD8 class. Log10-transformed breadth and depth values were compared by one-way ANOVA with Sidak's multiple comparisons tests. Held by TCRdb, this immuneACCESS table contains in-frame sequences only and omits some clones. Under half of the omission traces to an unresolved V gene where checked; the cause of the rest is unknown. V and J calls and clone size are copied from that table; D and trimming were computed from the DNA. Within this sample are 100,000 to 150,000 clones, with around 94% of them counted one time only. Over 6.5% of the sample rests with the top ten.

Source: peripheral blood, taken on day 0 of AZD1222 vaccination. The TCR was taken from an adult in good health. The rearrangement combines TRBV7-2 with TRBJ2-7; TRBD1 lines up with 10 middle nucleotides. The nucleotide sequence reads TGTGCCAGCAGCTTTGGGACAGGGGCTACCTACGAGCAGTACTTC. Protein translation: CASSFGTGATYEQYF.